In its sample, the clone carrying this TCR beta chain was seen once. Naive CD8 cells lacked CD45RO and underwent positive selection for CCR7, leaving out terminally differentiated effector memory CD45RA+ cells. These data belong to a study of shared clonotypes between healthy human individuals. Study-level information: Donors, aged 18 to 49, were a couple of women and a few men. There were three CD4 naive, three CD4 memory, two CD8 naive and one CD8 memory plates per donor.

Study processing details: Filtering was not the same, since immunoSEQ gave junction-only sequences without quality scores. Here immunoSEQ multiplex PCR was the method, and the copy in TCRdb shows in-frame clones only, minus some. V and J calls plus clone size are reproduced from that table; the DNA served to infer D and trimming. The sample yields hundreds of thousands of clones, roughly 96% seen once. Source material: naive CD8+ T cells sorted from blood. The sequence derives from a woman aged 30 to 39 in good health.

CDR3 nucleotide sequence: TGTGCCACTTTGGACAGCGCGAACACCGGGGAGCTGTTTTTT. It specifies CATLDSANTGELFF. The V call is TRBV19, the J call TRBJ2-2, with D possibly being TRBD1 (6 bases). Per germline, CDR1 LNHDA and CDR2 SQIVND (reference sequence). This CDR3 spans 14 amino acids. Trimming cost V 10 bases and J 0 bases, with 12 bases left between them.